This T cell receptor beta chain was identified during a study of blood T cell repertoires in COVID-19. About the research overall: Some COVID-19 samples were acute and others convalescent; all came from the United States, Italy and Spain. Sample material is recorded as cDNA or gDNA derived from T cells, B-cell-depleted T cells, or PBMCs.

Original methodology: The authors estimated nucleated cell counts from reference gene primer amplification. TCRdb's copy holds only in-frame clones and misses some; the assay was immunoSEQ multiplex PCR. V, J and clone size derive from that table, while D and trimming were established from the DNA sequence. The top ten hold roughly 5.3% of the sample, which has roughly 200,000 clones, approximately 84% seen once. The CDR3 extends over 15 amino acids. J was trimmed by 6 bases and V by 4 bases; bases with no gene match: 13. The V gene's germline CDR1 is SGHDT and CDR2 YYEEEE. This clone was counted only a few times.

The sequencing sample was made of peripheral blood. The TCR was taken from a woman in her sixties or seventies with active or convalescent COVID-19. The J gene is TRBJ2-7, the V gene TRBV5-6; 7 nucleotides match TRBD2. For the CDR3, the DNA is TGTGCCAGCAGCCCGGAGGGTGGGAGGGCCGTCGAGCAGTACTTC. It encodes CASSPEGGRAVEQYF.